Listed below are T cell receptor beta chains from one sample, sequenced in a study of T cells after yellow fever vaccination. MiXCR, applied by TCRdb to the 5' RACE reads, yields one record per CDR3 protein. This sample has about 350,000 distinct CDR3 sequences, with 4.1% found just once. The starting material was PBMCs, obtained 5 days after the yellow fever booster vaccination. These TCRs come from a man aged 18-30 years who received the YFV17D yellow fever vaccine. The CDR3 runs from the conserved cysteine through the conserved F or W. D genes are given only for firm matches. Clone size is shown for a subset of rows, as once, few, many or a class of expanded clone.

J | D | V | size | CDR3 | DNA
TRBJ1-6 | NA | TRBV10-3 | NA | CAMSSSPGDSPLHF | TGTGCCATGTCTAGCTCCCCGGGGGATTCACCCCTCCACTTT
TRBJ2-6 | TRBD1 | TRBV12-3/TRBV12-4 | few | CASGTGVSGANVLTF | TGTGCCAGCGGGACAGGGGTCTCTGGGGCCAACGTCCTGACTTTC
TRBJ2-5 | NA | TRBV20-1 | few | CSAQNSKETQYF | TGCAGTGCCCAGAACTCCAAAGAGACCCAGTACTTC
TRBJ2-1 | NA | TRBV7-9 | NA | CAIMDGNSYNEQFF | TGTGCCATCATGGACGGAAACTCCTACAATGAGCAGTTCTTC
TRBJ1-3 | NA | TRBV10-3 | few | CAIRWDSGNTIYF | TGTGCCATCAGGTGGGACTCTGGAAACACCATATATTTT
TRBJ1-2 | NA | TRBV4-1 | many | CASSQGLQEGTYGYTF | TGCGCCAGCAGCCAAGGGTTGCAGGAAGGGACTTACGGCTACACCTTC
TRBJ2-7 | NA | TRBV11-1 | few | CASSRGDEQYF | TGTGCCAGCAGCCGGGGAGACGAGCAGTACTTC
TRBJ2-3 | NA | TRBV4-3 | few | CASSKDPSTDTQYF | TGCGCCAGCAGCAAAGATCCGAGCACAGATACGCAGTATTTT
TRBJ2-3 | TRBD2 | TRBV5-1 | few | CASSWTSGGIPDTQYF | TGCGCCAGCAGCTGGACTAGCGGGGGTATCCCCGATACGCAGTATTTT
TRBJ2-3 | NA | TRBV9 | NA | CASSVGAASITDTQYF | TGTGCCAGCAGCGTAGGGGCAGCTTCAATCACAGATACGCAGTATTTT
TRBJ1-1 | NA | TRBV20-1 | NA | CSARKGGTEAFF | TGCAGTGCTAGGAAGGGCGGGACTGAAGCTTTCTTT
TRBJ1-5 | NA | TRBV5-1 | many | CASSLVVEGSGNQPQHF | TGCGCCAGCAGCTTGGTCGTGGAGGGGTCCGGCAATCAGCCCCAGCATTTT
TRBJ1-1 | NA | TRBV19 | NA | CASIDWDPTEAFF | TGTGCCAGTATCGATTGGGATCCCACTGAAGCTTTCTTT
TRBJ1-2 | NA | TRBV7-2 | many | CASSLAVGRRVYTF | TGTGCCAGCAGCTTAGCGGTTGGGCGGAGGGTTTACACCTTC
TRBJ2-3 | NA | TRBV7-9 | NA | CASSLRGAETDTQYF | TGTGCCAGCAGCTTAAGGGGGGCGGAAACAGATACGCAGTATTTT
TRBJ1-1 | NA | TRBV9 | many | CASSAVDPRRNTEAFF | TGTGCCAGCAGCGCCGTAGATCCCAGGAGGAACACTGAAGCTTTCTTT
TRBJ1-6 | NA | TRBV19 | NA | CAITKPYSPLHF | TGTGCCATCACCAAGCCCTATTCACCCCTCCACTTT
TRBJ2-1 | TRBD2 | TRBV6-2/TRBV6-3 | many | CASSYSAPSGVYNEQFF | TGTGCCAGCAGTTACTCGGCCCCTAGCGGGGTATACAATGAGCAGTTCTTC
TRBJ1-4 | NA | TRBV12-3/TRBV12-4 | many | CASSPSGTNEKLFF | TGTGCCAGCAGTCCTAGTGGGACTAATGAAAAACTGTTTTTT
TRBJ1-2 | TRBD1 | TRBV19 | NA | CASSTQTGIRIYGYTF | TGTGCCAGTAGTACCCAGACAGGGATCCGGATCTATGGCTACACCTTC
TRBJ2-5 | NA | TRBV4-1 | once | CASSQGSRQETQYF | TGCGCCAGCAGCCAAGGATCCAGGCAAGAGACCCAGTACTTC
TRBJ2-5 | NA | TRBV20-1 | NA | CSARPRQTVYQETQYF | TGCAGTGCTAGACCACGACAGACAGTTTACCAAGAGACCCAGTACTTC
TRBJ1-6 | NA | TRBV7-6 | many | CASSSSSGRPNSPLHF | TGTGCCAGCAGCTCCTCTTCCGGGCGTCCTAATTCACCCCTCCACTTT
TRBJ1-2 | NA | TRBV7-2 | NA | CASSLRGFQGYTF | TGTGCCAGCAGCTTGAGGGGCTTTCAGGGCTACACCTTC
TRBJ2-3 | TRBD2 | TRBV11-2 | many | CASALAGTDTQYF | TGTGCCAGCGCACTAGCGGGAACAGATACGCAGTATTTT
TRBJ2-1 | TRBD1 | TRBV7-9 | NA | CASSLSTGNEQFF | TGTGCCAGCAGCCTCTCGACAGGGAATGAGCAGTTCTTC
TRBJ2-7 | NA | TRBV4-3 | many | CASSQDRGRFWPRGQYF | TGCGCCAGCAGCCAAGATCGGGGGAGGTTTTGGCCACGGGGGCAGTACTTC
TRBJ2-5 | TRBD2 | TRBV20-1 | few | CSARRDFGGAETQYF | TGCAGTGCTAGACGGGATTTCGGGGGGGCGGAGACCCAGTACTTC
TRBJ2-3 | NA | TRBV7-2 | few | CASRSTFSTDTQYF | TGTGCCAGCAGGTCGACCTTTAGCACAGATACGCAGTATTTT
TRBJ2-3 | NA | TRBV12-3/TRBV12-4 | few | CASSLSGQRGDTQYF | TGTGCCAGCAGTTTATCTGGACAGCGAGGGGATACGCAGTATTTT
TRBJ2-7 | NA | TRBV12-3/TRBV12-4 | few | CASSLGQGIDEQYF | TGTGCCAGCAGTTTGGGCCAGGGTATTGACGAGCAGTACTTC
TRBJ1-2 | NA | TRBV12-3/TRBV12-4 | few | CASSLDSQNGYTF | TGTGCCAGCAGTTTAGATTCTCAGAATGGCTACACCTTC
TRBJ2-7 | NA | TRBV29-1 | few | CSVVVGRGPRPYEQYF | TGCAGCGTTGTGGTAGGTAGGGGTCCGAGACCCTACGAGCAGTACTTC
TRBJ2-1 | NA | TRBV7-9 | few | CASSLLEQFF | TGTGCCAGCAGCTTACTTGAGCAGTTCTTC
TRBJ1-3 | NA | TRBV7-9 | NA | CASSHRTNSGNTIYF | TGTGCCAGCAGCCACCGGACAAACTCTGGAAACACCATATATTTT
TRBJ2-7 | TRBD2 | TRBV5-5 | many | CASSLTRTSGVYEQYF | TGTGCCAGCAGCCTGACCCGGACTAGCGGGGTCTACGAGCAGTACTTC
TRBJ2-5 | TRBD1 | TRBV11-2 | many | CASSPGWVDRDRETQYF | TGTGCCAGCAGCCCAGGGTGGGTCGACAGGGATCGGGAGACCCAGTACTTC
TRBJ2-1 | TRBD2 | TRBV6-2/TRBV6-3 | NA | CASTLLSGGAYEQFF | TGTGCCAGCACCTTACTAAGCGGGGGGGCCTATGAGCAGTTCTTC
TRBJ1-2 | NA | TRBV6-2/TRBV6-3 | few | CASSYPGTAYGYTF | TGTGCCAGCAGTTACCCCGGGACGGCCTATGGCTACACCTTC
TRBJ1-1 | NA | TRBV2 | NA | CASRRQYNTEAFF | TGTGCCAGCAGGAGACAGTATAACACTGAAGCTTTCTTT
TRBJ2-4 | NA | TRBV5-1 | many | CASSLVEGRGVQYF | TGCGCCAGCAGCTTGGTGGAGGGAAGAGGGGTTCAGTACTTC
TRBJ1-1 | TRBD1 | TRBV28 | few | CASTGQAFYTEAFF | TGTGCCAGCACGGGACAGGCTTTTTATACTGAAGCTTTCTTT
TRBJ2-1 | NA | TRBV4-3 | NA | CASSQELGGYNEQFF | TGCGCCAGCAGCCAAGAACTTGGCGGATACAATGAGCAGTTCTTC
TRBJ1-5 | TRBD1 | TRBV12-3/TRBV12-4 | NA | CASSRGTGGNQPQHF | TGTGCCAGCAGCCGTGGGACAGGGGGCAATCAGCCCCAGCATTTT
TRBJ2-1 | TRBD1 | TRBV20-1 | NA | CSASDRAGGRYEQFF | TGCAGTGCCTCCGATCGGGCAGGGGGCAGGTATGAGCAGTTCTTC
TRBJ1-2 | TRBD1 | TRBV7-6 | NA | CASSSGQGLSGYTF | TGTGCCAGCAGCTCAGGACAGGGTTTGAGTGGCTACACCTTC
TRBJ2-7 | TRBD2 | TRBV24-1 | NA | CATRNLAGGHPYEQYF | TGTGCCACCAGGAACCTAGCGGGGGGCCACCCCTACGAGCAGTACTTC
TRBJ2-2 | NA | TRBV7-6 | few | CASSLAQAKNTGELFF | TGTGCCAGCAGCTTAGCGCAGGCAAAGAACACCGGGGAGCTGTTTTTT
TRBJ2-7 | NA | TRBV4-1 | few | CASSQGLTAYEQYF | TGCGCCAGCAGCCAAGGACTAACGGCCTACGAGCAGTACTTC
TRBJ2-7 | NA | TRBV7-6 | NA | CASSSSLAEQYF | TGTGCCAGCAGCTCATCTTTGGCCGAGCAGTACTTC
TRBJ2-6 | TRBD2 | TRBV11-2 | few | CASSWEGLAGSGANVLTF | TGTGCCAGCAGCTGGGAGGGACTAGCGGGCTCTGGGGCCAACGTCCTGACTTTC
TRBJ1-3 | NA | TRBV18 | NA | CASSPPQSSGNTIYF | TGTGCCAGCTCACCACCGCAGAGCTCTGGAAACACCATATATTTT
TRBJ2-5 | TRBD2 | TRBV5-4 | NA | CASSLGTSGGEETQYF | TGTGCCAGCAGCCTGGGGACTAGCGGGGGGGAAGAGACCCAGTACTTC
TRBJ2-5 | NA | TRBV4-3 | many | CASSQDLSLQETQYF | TGCGCCAGCAGCCAAGATCTATCACTACAAGAGACCCAGTACTTC
TRBJ2-3 | TRBD1 | TRBV7-2 | NA | CASSSGQGETHTQYF | TGTGCCAGCAGCTCCGGACAGGGGGAGACTCATACGCAGTATTTT